This T cell receptor (beta chain) was sequenced during a study of blood T cell repertoires in COVID-19. Study summary: PBMCs, B-cell-depleted T cells, or T cells provided the cDNA or gDNA that made up the material.

Adults between about 18 and 95 years of age took part from about two dozen US areas. Clinical histories supplied by participants themselves formed the basis of cohort assignment. Exposed enrollees encountered a COVID-19 case at some point within 2 weeks before study entry. The CDR3 spans 14 residues. Trimming removed 3 bases from V and 8 bases from J; junction bases left unmatched: 8. CDR1 SGHDN and CDR2 FVKESK come from the germline V gene. Sequenced by immunoSEQ multiplex PCR; TCRdb stores in-frame clones only, minus some. Seen here are 350,000 to 450,000 clones, roughly 92% observed once, and the top ten hold roughly 0.9%.

Sequences were obtained from PBMCs or T cells enriched from blood (not recorded which). The chain links TRBV14 to TRBJ1-2, with TRBD1 identical over 8 bases. The clonotype originates from a woman aged 40 to 49 who had been exposed to COVID-19. DNA of the CDR3: TGTGCCAGCAGCCAGTCGACAGGGGTGGGCGGCTACACCTTC. It translates to CASSQSTGVGGYTF.